The next 17 T cell receptor beta chains were all read from a single sample in a study of CD8+ T cells in alopecia areata. RNA extraction was followed by reverse transcription into cDNA, which acted as the sequencing template. Some clones are missing from TCRdb's copy, which holds only in-frame ones; the method was immunoSEQ multiplex PCR. Here the sample spans roughly 120,000 clones, roughly 60% being singletons. The sample's treatment: oral pan-JAK inhibitor, 5-10 mg twice daily. Sequencing was performed on CD8+ T cells sorted from blood, taken at week 4, from a patient treated with tofacitinib. Source of these receptors: a human donor with alopecia areata.

The V gene is TRBV19, the J gene TRBJ1-2; no clear D. The CDR3 is 13 amino acids. Trimming removed 9 bases at V and 4 bases at J, with 15 bases between. Looked up from germline, CDR1 is LNHDA and CDR2 is SQIVND (reference sequence). As DNA, the CDR3 is TGTGCCAGCGGGCCCTGGAAAGGCTATGGCTACACCTTC. Its protein product is CASGPWKGYGYTF. The full variable domain, its missing parts supplied by reference TRBV19 and TRBJ1-2, is DGGITQSPKYLFRKEGQNVTLSCEQNLNHDAMYWYRQDPGQGLRLIYYSQIVNDFQKGDIAEGYSVSREKKESFPLTVTSAQKNPTAFYLCASGPWKGYGYTFGSGTRLTVV.

The chain recombines TRBV30 with TRBJ1-1; TRBD1 matches at 7 bases. Looked up from germline, CDR1 is GTSNPN and CDR2 is SVGIG (reference sequence). V was pared by 0 bases and J by 5 bases, with 3 bases of the junction left unmatched. The CDR3 extends over 13 amino acids. The CDR3, as DNA: TGTGCCTGGAGTGTAACAGGGGAGACTGAAGCTTTCTTT. It yields the protein CAWSVTGETEAFF.

This rearrangement joins TRBV4-3 to TRBJ1-2; a possible D gene is TRBD1 (6 bases). The CDR3 covers 15 residues. Germline V lookup: CDR1 LGHNA, CDR2 YSLEER. Trimming took off 0 bases at V and 8 bases at J, with 16 bases between the two ends. The CDR3: CASSQDHFGGPGYTF. The CDR3 coding sequence is TGCGCCAGCAGCCAAGATCATTTTGGGGGGCCCGGCTACACCTTC.

The chain links TRBV30 to TRBJ2-1; tentative D call: TRBD2 (5 bases). V was clipped by 4 bases and J by 5 bases, with 9 bases between them. CDR3 size: 12 residues. Germline CDR1 GTSNPN, CDR2 SVGIG (reference sequence). CDR3 coding DNA: TGTGCCTGGAATTGGGGAGACAATGAGCAGTTCTTC. Protein: CAWNWGDNEQFF.

The V gene is TRBV5-6, the J gene TRBJ2-7; TRBD1 matches at 8 bases. The CDR3 has 17 residues. Trimming took 4 bases from V and 2 from J; bases not matched to a gene: 14. Germline V gene sequence: CDR1 SGHDT, CDR2 YYEEEE. CDR3 sequence: CASSRYLPGTGTYEQYF. The CDR3 DNA follows: TGTGCCAGCAGCCGATATCTCCCAGGGACAGGTACCTACGAGCAGTACTTC.

The table lists this clone with a few counts. The same CDR3 is also encoded by other DNA sequences in this sample. J is TRBJ2-5 and V is TRBV9, with 15 positions matching TRBD2. Germline V lookup: CDR1 SGDLS, CDR2 YYNGEE. J lost 5 bases, V lost 3 bases, and 2 bases had no gene match. This CDR3 is 15 amino acids long. The CDR3 region is CASSAGTSGGETQYF. CDR3 coding DNA: TGTGCCAGCAGCGCCGGGACTAGCGGGGGGGAGACCCAGTACTTC.

For the CDR3, the DNA is TGCGCCAGCAGCCCCCGGTGGGACGAGCAGTACTTC. Amino acids: CASSPRWDEQYF. V gene TRBV5-1 combines with J gene TRBJ2-7; no definite D call. The CDR3 loop spans 12 amino acids. The germline V gene encodes CDR1 SGHRS and CDR2 YFSETQ. V was clipped by 4 bases and J by 5 bases, with 10 bases between them.

This clone has a handful of counts. The genes are TRBV25-1 and TRBJ1-4; the D gene is possibly TRBD1 (5 bases). The CDR3 covers 13 residues. V was pared by 6 bases and J by 8 bases, with 13 bases between. CDR1 MGHDK and CDR2 SYGVNS come from the germline V gene. The CDR3 loop reads CASSPGSREKLFF. CDR3 DNA: TGTGCCAGCAGCCCAGGGTCCCGCGAAAAACTGTTTTTT.

In regard to this clone: At one boundary the junction diverges from the germline segment, which might be a read error. The CDR3 bases are TGTGCCAGCAGCTTACTATCCTTCAATGAGCAGTTCTTC. Translating it yields CASSLLSFNEQFF. V and J are TRBV7-2 and TRBJ2-1; D gene unclear. Germline V lookup: CDR1 SGHTA, CDR2 FQGNSA. The CDR3 loop spans 13 amino acids.

The genes are TRBV7-3 and TRBJ2-2; unclear D gene. Germline V gives CDR1 SGHTA, CDR2 FQGTGA. CDR3 size: 13 residues. V was cut by 3 bases and J by 7 bases, with 9 bases left in between. This CDR3 is CASSFVSGGELFF. The CDR3, as DNA: TGTGCCAGCAGCTTTGTTTCCGGCGGGGAGCTGTTTTTT.

V and J are TRBV2 and TRBJ1-5, with 7 bases that match TRBD1. Germline V gives CDR1 SNHLY, CDR2 FYNNEI. The CDR3 runs to 13 residues. Trimming at V came to 8 bases and at J to 3 bases, leaving 4 bases not matched to a gene. In nucleotides, the CDR3 is TGTGCCAGCCGGACAGGATTCAATCAGCCCCAGCATTTT. Translating it yields CASRTGFNQPQHF.

The gene calls are TRBV25-1 and TRBJ2-1; 7 nucleotides match TRBD2. The CDR3 is made up of 14 amino acids. The junction had 4 bases not matched to a gene; V was cut back by 6 bases and J by 2 bases. Germline V gene data show CDR1 as MGHDK and CDR2 as SYGVNS. The CDR3 coding sequence is TGTGCCAGCAGCTACGGGGGGACCTACAATGAGCAGTTCTTC. It specifies CASSYGGTYNEQFF.

J is TRBJ1-6 and V is TRBV19; D remains unclear. CDR3 size: 12 residues. Trimming pared 7 bases from V and 8 bases from J, leaving 9 bases between. The germline V gene encodes CDR1 LNHDA and CDR2 SQIVND (reference sequence). CDR3 nucleotides: TGTGCCAGTAAGGAAGGTTATTCACCCCTCCACTTT. Residues: CASKEGYSPLHF.

The rearrangement joins TRBV27 to TRBJ1-2; 7 bases are a match to TRBD1. The CDR3 is made up of 14 amino acids. Germline V gene data show CDR1 as MNHEY and CDR2 as SMNVEV (reference sequence). J gave up 7 bases and V 5 bases, and 10 bases lay outside the gene matches. CDR3 sequence (DNA): TGTGCCAGCAGTCCGAGGACAGGAGAGGGTGGCTACACCTTC. It translates to CASSPRTGEGGYTF.

V gene TRBV29-1 combines with J gene TRBJ2-7, with a tentative D call TRBD1 (6 bases). CDR1 is SQVTM, CDR2 ANQGSEA, per germline. The CDR3 extends over 12 amino acids. The V and J ends lost 4 bases and 5 bases respectively, with 12 bases between them. CDR3 bases: TGCAGCGTTGCGGGCAGGGGCCACGAGCAGTACTTC. Its translation is CSVAGRGHEQYF.

In its sample, this clone was seen once. The chain uses TRBV4-1 and TRBJ1-5; TRBD1 is a possible D gene (5 bases). This CDR3 comprises 15 residues. V lost 6 bases and J lost 0, with 12 bases in between. Per the germline V gene, CDR1 is MGHRA and CDR2 is YSYEKL. CDR3 in amino acids: CASSRGPSSNQPQHF. The CDR3 DNA reads TGCGCCAGCAGTAGGGGCCCCTCTAGCAATCAGCCCCAGCATTTT.

This clone came up a few times. The V and J genes are TRBV7-2 and TRBJ2-7, with a tentative D call TRBD2 (6 bases). The germline gives CDR1 SGHTA, CDR2 FQGNSA. This CDR3 is 15 amino acids long. Trimming left V 1 base short and J 3 bases short, with 13 bases between. The CDR3 region is CASSLERGTLYEQYF. In nucleotides, the CDR3 is TGTGCCAGCAGCTTAGAACGGGGGACCCTCTACGAGCAGTACTTC.